Sequencing of this T cell receptor beta chain was carried out in a study of T-cell reconstitution after alpha-beta-depleted transplantation in children. Overall study results and limits: Reportedly, alpha-beta T cells present about two months post-transplant originated from several hundred expanded clones of graft origin. When one year had passed after transplant, most T-cell counts and diversity came from newly produced T cells.

Construction of the TCRbeta library involved unique molecular identifiers. MiXCR, run by TCRdb on the PCR reads, gives a single entry per CDR3 protein. This sample has about 200,000 distinct CDR3 sequences, with around a sixth found just once. CDR3 length: 15 residues. Germline V CDR1 and CDR2: DFQATT, SNEGSKA (reference sequence). The V and J ends lost 0 bases and 6 bases respectively, with 14 bases between them. This clonotype was counted many times. What it binds is not known. This sequence was found in a male patient between 2 and 10 years old who had a stem cell transplant for acute lymphoblastic leukemia, so the T cells may come from the graft donor. This rearrangement joins TRBV20-1 to TRBJ2-2, with D unclear. The sequencing used PBMCs, mostly from graft donor cells, collected 360 days after TCRalphabeta/CD19-depleted stem cell transplant. The CDR3 spells CSARDRAGSSGELFF. Here the CDR3 DNA reads TGCAGTGCTAGAGATCGGGCAGGCTCCTCCGGGGAGCTGTTTTTT.